What follows is one T cell receptor (beta chain) and its context. It lacks a known antigen. Per-base quality was not reported, and no clone a single base away is much larger than it. At diagnosis, tumor, uninvolved tumor-adjacent lung and peripheral blood were collected and then preserved as a mix of FFPE and fresh-frozen material. This entry belongs to a study of T cells in localized non-small cell lung cancer (dated by TCRdb to the early 2020s). About the investigation overall: The study analyzed T cell repertoires of approximately 240 early-stage NSCLC patients, comparing tumors and uninvolved tumor-adjacent lungs. The cohort consisted of 236 treatment-naive NSCLC patients whose localized lung tumors had been resected. A mean age of roughly 66 years was recorded for the NSCLC patients, of whom around 140 were male and 95 to 110 were female. Summary of the overall study and its limitations: Because the study design was exploratory, TCR variables were selected using unadjusted p-values without false-discovery rate correction. Longer overall survival was associated with higher blood T cell density, whereas shorter survival was associated with higher adjacent-lung clonality. The highest T cell clonality was observed in uninvolved tumor-adjacent lung, where clonality exceeded that of tumor, suggesting that antigenic responses were more focused in uninvolved tumor-adjacent lung. Because multi-region tumor sequencing was not done, intratumor heterogeneity could not be ruled out. A median of around 50 of the top 100 tumor clones were detected in paired uninvolved adjacent lung, and 28 of these tumor clones were also found among the top 100 clones of the paired uninvolved adjacent lung.

The germline V gene (reference sequence) specifies LNHDA as CDR1 and SQIVND as CDR2. Measured from the cysteine to the phenylalanine, the CDR3 is 12 residues long. Only the CDR3 part of the read is kept: 36 bases, read in frame from the first base. Trimming takes 3 bases from V and 15 bases from J, and the germline ends sit 15 bases apart. TCR beta CDR3 regions were sequenced from DNA using the immunoSEQ Assay. Per the source publication's procedure: T cell density was computed as TCR beta template counts normalized to usable DNA estimated by amplifying housekeeping genes. Using the preseqR package, richness was estimated by extrapolating to 120,000 templates for tissue samples and 400,000 templates for PBMC samples. Clonality was defined by subtracting Pielou's evenness from one. Differential abundance testing on productive amino-acid clonotypes, with a minimum total count of 5 and an alpha of 0.1, was used to identify tissue-enriched TCRs. The Jaccard Index and the Morisita Overlap Index were used to measure repertoire overlap between compartments. GLIPH grouped TCR beta CDR3s together with public tetramer-defined viral CDR3s, and a viral motif had to include at least three viral sequences and also show V-gene enrichment. In its TCRdb copy, this immuneACCESS table keeps in-frame sequences only and misses some clones. Where compared with another copy, unresolved V genes explain less than half of these, and the others have no known cause. The V and J calls and clone size were taken over from that table, and D and trimming were inferred from the DNA. This sample gives about 7,300 clones in total; 20% to 25% of them show up just once. 3.6% of the sample goes to the ten largest clones.

The chain is made from TRBV19 and TRBJ2-1; there is no confident call for the D gene. The sequences come from lung tumor tissue, collected before any cancer treatment. The TCR sequence derives from a man between 40 and 75 years old with stage III squamous cell lung carcinoma. The nucleotides are TGTGCCAGTAGTATCGGCTCCTCCGGTCCGTTCTTC. Translation gives CASSIGSSGPFF.